This T cell receptor (beta chain) was observed in a study of shared clonotypes between healthy human individuals. A remark on this clone: What it recognizes is unknown.

Overall study findings and caveats: Few donors restricted represented genetic and exposure-history diversity. Naive subsets tended to show greater estimated richness than memory subsets.

Germline values: CDR1 SGHDT, CDR2 YYEEEE. CDR3 length equals 17 residues. Trimming took 3 bases from V and 2 from J, leaving 17 bases between them. Nashville, Tennessee was home to all donors, each a Caucasian adult. Per the original methods: ImmunoSEQ sequences covered only the junction and lacked quality scores; filtering therefore differed. Profiled with immunoSEQ multiplex PCR; TCRdb holds only in-frame clones, not every one. V and J calls and clone size come straight from that table; D and trimming were deduced from the DNA. In the table there are 2 million to 2.5 million clones, 90% to 95% of which are singletons.

Input material: naive CD4+ T cells from PBMCs. The subset denotes: CD45RA+ positively selected. The sequence was obtained from a man aged 18 to 29 in good health. Some clones in this sample may be carry-over from other donors' samples. The chain employs TRBV5-6 and TRBJ2-2; TRBD1 is a possible D gene (5 bases). The CDR3 here is CASSSKLHRGNTGELFF. As DNA, the CDR3 is TGTGCCAGCAGCTCCAAGCTCCATAGGGGAAACACCGGGGAGCTGTTTTTT. The full variable domain, in which reference TRBV5-6 and TRBJ2-2 provide the parts outside the CDR3, is DAGVTQSPTHLIKTRGQQVTLRCSPKSGHDTVSWYQQALGQGPQFIFQYYEEEERQRGNFPDRFSGHQFPNYSSELNVNALLLGDSALYLCASSSKLHRGNTGELFFGEGSRLTVL.